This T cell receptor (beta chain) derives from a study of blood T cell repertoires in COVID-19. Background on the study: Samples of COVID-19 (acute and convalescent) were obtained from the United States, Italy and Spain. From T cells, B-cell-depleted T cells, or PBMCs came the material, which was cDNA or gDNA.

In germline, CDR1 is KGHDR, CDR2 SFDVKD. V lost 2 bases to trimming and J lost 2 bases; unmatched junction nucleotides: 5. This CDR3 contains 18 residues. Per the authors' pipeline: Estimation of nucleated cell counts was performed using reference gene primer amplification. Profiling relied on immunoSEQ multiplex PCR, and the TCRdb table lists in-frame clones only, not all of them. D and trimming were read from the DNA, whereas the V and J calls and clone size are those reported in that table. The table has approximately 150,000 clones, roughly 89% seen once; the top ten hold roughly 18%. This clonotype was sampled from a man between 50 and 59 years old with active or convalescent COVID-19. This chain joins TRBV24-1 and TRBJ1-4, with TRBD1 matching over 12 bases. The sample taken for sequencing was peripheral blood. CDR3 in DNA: TGTGCCACCAGTGATTCACCGGGACAGGGGGCGACTAATGAAAAACTGTTTTTT. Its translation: CATSDSPGQGATNEKLFF.